This passage covers 8 T cell receptor beta chains from one sample sequenced in a study of shared clonotypes between healthy human individuals. Profiled with immunoSEQ multiplex PCR; TCRdb holds only in-frame clones, not every one. This table holds some 500,000 clones, around 96% found once. The sequencing sample was made of naive CD4+ T cells sorted from blood. The subset denotes: CD45RA+ positively selected. The receptors come from a woman aged 30 to 39 in good health.

The rearrangement links TRBV19 to TRBJ2-7, with 7 bases matching TRBD1. V shed 4 bases and J 2 bases; nucleotides not matched to a gene: 17. The length of the CDR3 is 18 residues. Germline CDR1 is LNHDA and CDR2 is SQIVND (reference sequence). The CDR3 spells CASSRPKKTGTDPYEQYF. DNA of the CDR3: TGTGCCAGTAGTAGACCTAAAAAAACCGGGACAGATCCCTACGAGCAGTACTTC.

The chain is built from TRBV10-2 and TRBJ2-1; 8 bases fit TRBD2. J gave up 15 bases and V 0 bases, and 7 bases lay outside the gene matches. The CDR3 has 13 amino acids. The germline V gene has CDR1 WSHSY and CDR2 SAAADI. The CDR3 bases are TGCGCCAGCAGTGAGTCCCCTAGCGGGTCGCCGTTCTTC. Its protein product is CASSESPSGSPFF.

This chain uses TRBV9 with TRBJ2-2; D might be TRBD2 (6 bases). The CDR3 is made up of 16 amino acids. The germline V and J ends were trimmed by 4 bases and 0 bases, with 13 bases remaining between them. Germline V gene data show CDR1 as SGDLS and CDR2 as YYNGEE. The CDR3 nucleotides read TGTGCCAGCAGCCCAGTTTGGGGGGCGAACACCGGGGAGCTGTTTTTT. Amino acid sequence: CASSPVWGANTGELFF.

The chain uses TRBV27 and TRBJ1-5, with no clear D. This CDR3 is built from 15 residues. The V gene's germline CDR1 is MNHEY and CDR2 SMNVEV (reference sequence). With 5 bases removed from V and 4 bases from J, the gap between germline ends came to 15 bases. The CDR3 is CASSTFLNRNQPQHF. CDR3 bases: TGTGCCAGCAGTACATTCTTAAATAGGAATCAGCCCCAGCATTTT.

This clone was recorded only once. V gene TRBV2 combines with J gene TRBJ2-3; either TRBD1 or TRBD2 may supply D (6 bases each). The CDR3 has 12 amino acids. The germline V gene encodes CDR1 SNHLY and CDR2 FYNNEI. The ends were cut back, 8 bases at V and 9 bases at J, with 15 bases in the middle. CDR3 sequence reads: CASGRGPGTQYF. The CDR3 region has the DNA TGTGCCAGCGGACGGGGGCCGGGAACGCAGTATTTT.

This chain uses TRBV15 with TRBJ2-7; 9 bases line up with TRBD1. Trimming at V came to 1 base and at J to 3 bases, leaving 7 bases not matched to a gene. The CDR3 runs to 16 residues. Looked up from germline, CDR1 is LNHNV and CDR2 is YYDKDF (reference sequence). The CDR3 reads CATSRGGPTGGYEQYF. The DNA of the CDR3 is TGTGCCACCAGCAGAGGGGGGCCGACAGGGGGCTACGAGCAGTACTTC.

The rearrangement uses TRBV5-8 and TRBJ1-1; D may be TRBD1 (5 bases). V was pared by 0 bases and J by 7 bases, with 13 bases between. Germline CDR1 reads SGHTS; CDR2 reads YDEGEE. This CDR3 spans 14 amino acids. CDR3 amino acids: CASSLVAGLGEAFF. The CDR3 region has the DNA TGTGCCAGCAGCTTGGTGGCAGGGCTGGGTGAAGCTTTCTTT.

The chain is built from TRBV5-1 and TRBJ1-1; maybe TRBD1 (5 bases). The V gene lost 4 bases and the J gene lost 0 bases, with 10 bases spanning the gap. The CDR3 loop spans 14 amino acids. Germline V CDR1 and CDR2: SGHRS, YFSETQ. The chain's CDR3 is CASSLDSLNTEAFF. In nucleotides, the CDR3 is TGCGCCAGCAGCCTCGACAGCTTGAACACTGAAGCTTTCTTT.